Shown below are 17 T cell receptor beta chains from a single sample sequenced in a study of metastatic and nonmetastatic thyroid tumors. All patients were untreated before thyroid surgery. Using MiXCR, TCRdb re-called clones from the PCR reads. The sample carries tens of thousands of clones, approximately 12% recorded once. Material: tumor tissue. These TCRs come from a female donor with papillary thyroid cancer or a benign thyroid nodule (not recorded which). Some clones in this sample may be carry-over from other donors' samples.

This clone was observed many times. Other DNA sequences in this sample translate to the same CDR3. The V call is TRBV2, the J call TRBJ2-2, with D tentatively TRBD2 (5 bases). V was trimmed by 8 bases and J by 0 bases, leaving 16 bases between them. Germline CDR1 reads SNHLY; CDR2 reads FYNNEI. The CDR3 sequence is 16 residues long. CDR3 residues: CASGSGPLTNTGELFF. CDR3 in DNA: TGTGCCAGCGGCAGCGGTCCGTTAACGAACACCGGGGAGCTGTTTTTT.

V gene TRBV11-1 combines with J gene TRBJ2-7; TRBD1 might be the D (7 bases). The CDR3 sequence is 16 residues long. CDR1 SGHAT and CDR2 FQDESV come from the germline V gene (reference sequence). Trimming stripped 5 bases from V and 6 bases from J, with 23 bases between. The CDR3 here is CASSPRTTTGLGEQYF. CDR3 DNA sequence: TGTGCCAGCAGCCCCCGGACTACGACAGGGCTGGGCGAGCAGTACTTC. Full variable domain (outside the CDR3, taken from reference TRBV11-1 and TRBJ2-7): EAEVAQSPRYKITEKSQAVAFWCDPISGHATLYWYRQILGQGPELLVQFQDESVVDDSQLPKDRFSAERLKGVDSTLKIQPAELGDSAMYLCASSPRTTTGLGEQYFGPGTRLTVT.

In its sample, this clone was seen many times. The rearrangement joins TRBV2 to TRBJ1-6; D might be TRBD1 (6 bases). The CDR3 spans 14 residues. Per germline, CDR1 SNHLY and CDR2 FYNNEI. V dropped 6 bases and J dropped 9 bases, with 15 bases sitting between them. The CDR3 DNA is TGTGCCAGCAGAACGGACAGTAGGCTTTCACCCCTCCACTTT. As protein: CASRTDSRLSPLHF.

This clone occurred many times. The J gene is TRBJ2-1, the V gene TRBV5-1; D possibly matches TRBD1 or TRBD2 (6 bases each). The germline CDR1 and CDR2 sequences are SGHRS and YFSETQ. This CDR3 contains 17 residues. Between the trimmed V and J ends, which lost 0 bases and 0 bases, there was a span of 13 bases. The CDR3: CASSLVGGGSSYNEQFF. The CDR3 bases are TGCGCCAGCAGCTTGGTGGGGGGCGGAAGCTCCTACAATGAGCAGTTCTTC.

Remarks on this clone: This could be a read error, since a much larger clone is one nucleotide away. The CDR3 DNA follows: TGTGCCACCAGTGAATCGGTACTAGCGGGAGAAGGGCAGTATTTT. This sequence encodes CATSESVLAGEGQYF. This chain links TRBV24-1 with TRBJ2-3; 11 bases line up with TRBD2. V shed 4 bases and J 11 bases; nucleotides not matched to a gene: 10. This CDR3 spans 15 amino acids. CDR1 is KGHDR and CDR2 is SFDVKD in the germline V gene.

In its sample, this clone was seen many times. This sequence joins TRBV9 and TRBJ2-7; 9 nucleotides align to TRBD1. The CDR3 runs 15 residues. Looked up from germline, CDR1 is SGDLS and CDR2 is YYNGEE. J gave up 4 bases and V 0 bases, and 5 bases lay outside the gene matches. CDR3 residues: CASSVASTGGYEQYF. CDR3 bases: TGTGCCAGCAGCGTAGCATCGACAGGGGGGTACGAGCAGTACTTC.

The table lists this clone with many counts. The chain has TRBV6-5 and TRBJ1-5; D is ambiguous. The CDR3 is 15 residues long. Germline assignment: CDR1 MNHEY and CDR2 SVGAGI. The V gene lost 2 bases and the J gene lost 3 bases, with 11 bases spanning the gap. The CDR3 nucleotides read TGTGCCAGCAGTTACCTCGACTCTCCCAATCAGCCCCAGCATTTT. Protein: CASSYLDSPNQPQHF.

This clone was counted at least ten times. The V call is TRBV30, the J call TRBJ1-6; D perhaps matches TRBD1 (5 bases). Per germline, CDR1 GTSNPN and CDR2 SVGIG (reference sequence). V was trimmed by 4 bases and J by 9 bases, leaving 13 bases between them. The CDR3 totals 13 residues. DNA of the CDR3: TGTGCCTGGACCCCAGGGTTGCCTTCACCCCTCCACTTT. It codes for CAWTPGLPSPLHF. Full variable domain (outside the CDR3, taken from reference TRBV30 and TRBJ1-6): SQTIHQWPATLVQPVGSPLSLECTVEGTSNPNLYWYRQAAGRGLQLLFYSVGIGQISSEVPQNLSASRPQDRQFILSSKKLLLSDSGFYLCAWTPGLPSPLHFGNGTRLTVT.

There are many counts of this clone. The chain combines TRBV11-2 with TRBJ1-3, with D hard to call. CDR1 and CDR2 (germline): SGHAT, FQNNGV. V was cut by 8 bases and J by 0 bases, with 14 bases left in between. The CDR3 has 15 residues. The CDR3 DNA reads as TGTGCCAGCTTGGACCGTACTACCTCTGGAAACACCATATATTTT. Residues: CASLDRTTSGNTIYF.

This clone was recorded at least ten times. The chain links TRBV6-2 or TRBV6-3 to TRBJ1-2; D uncertain. The CDR3 is 11 residues long. Germline V lookup: CDR1 MNHEY, CDR2 SVGEGT. V lost 2 bases, J lost 9 bases, and 7 bases lay in between. The CDR3 here is CASSYVWRYTF. CDR3 in DNA: TGTGCCAGCAGTTACGTGTGGCGCTACACCTTC.

This clone was observed many times. V is TRBV11-1 and J is TRBJ1-2; 7 bases are shared with TRBD1. Trimming at V came to 4 bases and at J to 4 bases, leaving 12 bases not matched to a gene. Germline CDR1 and CDR2: SGHAT and FQDESV (reference sequence). CDR3 length equals 16 residues. CDR3 in DNA: TGTGCCAGCAGCTCAGCTTCAGGGGGATCAGGCTATGGCTACACCTTC. It codes for CASSSASGGSGYGYTF.

This clone was detected ten times or more. This chain links TRBV6-1 with TRBJ2-7; possibly TRBD1 or TRBD2 for D (5 bases each). This CDR3 region has 11 residues. V was clipped by 6 bases and J by 3 bases, with 6 bases between them. Germline V CDR1 and CDR2: MNHNS, SASEGT. The CDR3 coding sequence is TGTGCCAGCAGGGGGGACTACGAGCAGTACTTC. It encodes CASRGDYEQYF.

With respect to this clone: With a much larger clone just one base away, this may be a read error. The chain carries TRBV7-3 and TRBJ2-5; the D gene is possibly TRBD1 (5 bases). This CDR3 is built from 12 residues. Germline V gene data show CDR1 as SGHTA and CDR2 as FQGTGA. The V gene lost 5 bases and the J gene lost 7 bases, with 11 bases spanning the gap. The CDR3 sequence: CASSGHQGTQYF. CDR3 coding DNA: TGTGCCAGCAGCGGACACCAGGGGACCCAGTACTTC.

This clone was seen repeatedly, ten times or more. The chain joins TRBV7-9 to TRBJ1-1; a possible D gene is TRBD1 (6 bases). Trimming took 5 bases from V and 7 from J, leaving 20 bases between them. The CDR3 is 15 amino acids. Germline lookup yields CDR1 SEHNR and CDR2 FQNEAQ (reference sequence). DNA for the CDR3: TGTGCCAGCAGCCCACTGGGGGGCCCTTCACATGAAGCTTTCTTT. It translates to CASSPLGGPSHEAFF. The whole variable domain, filled in from reference TRBV7-9 and TRBJ1-1, reads DTGVSQNPRHKITKRGQNVTFRCDPISEHNRLYWYRQTLGQGPEFLTYFQNEAQLEKSRLLSDRFSAERPKGSFSTLEIQRTEQGDSAMYLCASSPLGGPSHEAFFGQGTRLTVV.

The V and J genes are TRBV12-3 or TRBV12-4 and TRBJ2-7; TRBD2 agrees at 10 bases. The ends lost 3 bases at V and 7 bases at J; junction bases unmatched: 9. The CDR3 consists of 15 residues. Here the CDR3 DNA reads TGTGCCAGCAGTTTTTCACTAGCGGGATGGGTGGAGCAGTACTTC. Translation: CASSFSLAGWVEQYF.

With respect to this clone: A much more abundant neighbour one base away suggests this may be a read error. Other nucleotide sequences from this sample produce the same CDR3. The chain joins TRBV11-1 to TRBJ2-7; 11 bases align to TRBD2. CDR3 length: 16 residues. CDR1 is SGHAT, CDR2 FQDESV, per germline (reference sequence). The V segment lost 0 bases and the J segment 6 bases; nucleotides outside the gene matches: 7. The CDR3 protein is CASSLALAGVSAEQYF. The CDR3 bases are TGTGCCAGCAGCTTAGCACTAGCGGGAGTTTCTGCCGAGCAGTACTTC.

This clone was counted a few times. The chain couples TRBV20-1 to TRBJ2-2, with D perhaps matching TRBD1 or TRBD2 (5 bases each). The CDR3 contains 22 residues. The V gene lost 3 bases and the J gene lost 0 bases, with 32 bases spanning the gap. Germline CDR1 reads DFQATT; CDR2 reads SNEGSKA (reference sequence). CDR3 in DNA: TGCAGTGCTAGTGTCGGGGCTAATGACGCCCACCCACCCCTACCGAACACCGGGGAGCTGTTTTTT. Translation gives CSASVGANDAHPPLPNTGELFF.